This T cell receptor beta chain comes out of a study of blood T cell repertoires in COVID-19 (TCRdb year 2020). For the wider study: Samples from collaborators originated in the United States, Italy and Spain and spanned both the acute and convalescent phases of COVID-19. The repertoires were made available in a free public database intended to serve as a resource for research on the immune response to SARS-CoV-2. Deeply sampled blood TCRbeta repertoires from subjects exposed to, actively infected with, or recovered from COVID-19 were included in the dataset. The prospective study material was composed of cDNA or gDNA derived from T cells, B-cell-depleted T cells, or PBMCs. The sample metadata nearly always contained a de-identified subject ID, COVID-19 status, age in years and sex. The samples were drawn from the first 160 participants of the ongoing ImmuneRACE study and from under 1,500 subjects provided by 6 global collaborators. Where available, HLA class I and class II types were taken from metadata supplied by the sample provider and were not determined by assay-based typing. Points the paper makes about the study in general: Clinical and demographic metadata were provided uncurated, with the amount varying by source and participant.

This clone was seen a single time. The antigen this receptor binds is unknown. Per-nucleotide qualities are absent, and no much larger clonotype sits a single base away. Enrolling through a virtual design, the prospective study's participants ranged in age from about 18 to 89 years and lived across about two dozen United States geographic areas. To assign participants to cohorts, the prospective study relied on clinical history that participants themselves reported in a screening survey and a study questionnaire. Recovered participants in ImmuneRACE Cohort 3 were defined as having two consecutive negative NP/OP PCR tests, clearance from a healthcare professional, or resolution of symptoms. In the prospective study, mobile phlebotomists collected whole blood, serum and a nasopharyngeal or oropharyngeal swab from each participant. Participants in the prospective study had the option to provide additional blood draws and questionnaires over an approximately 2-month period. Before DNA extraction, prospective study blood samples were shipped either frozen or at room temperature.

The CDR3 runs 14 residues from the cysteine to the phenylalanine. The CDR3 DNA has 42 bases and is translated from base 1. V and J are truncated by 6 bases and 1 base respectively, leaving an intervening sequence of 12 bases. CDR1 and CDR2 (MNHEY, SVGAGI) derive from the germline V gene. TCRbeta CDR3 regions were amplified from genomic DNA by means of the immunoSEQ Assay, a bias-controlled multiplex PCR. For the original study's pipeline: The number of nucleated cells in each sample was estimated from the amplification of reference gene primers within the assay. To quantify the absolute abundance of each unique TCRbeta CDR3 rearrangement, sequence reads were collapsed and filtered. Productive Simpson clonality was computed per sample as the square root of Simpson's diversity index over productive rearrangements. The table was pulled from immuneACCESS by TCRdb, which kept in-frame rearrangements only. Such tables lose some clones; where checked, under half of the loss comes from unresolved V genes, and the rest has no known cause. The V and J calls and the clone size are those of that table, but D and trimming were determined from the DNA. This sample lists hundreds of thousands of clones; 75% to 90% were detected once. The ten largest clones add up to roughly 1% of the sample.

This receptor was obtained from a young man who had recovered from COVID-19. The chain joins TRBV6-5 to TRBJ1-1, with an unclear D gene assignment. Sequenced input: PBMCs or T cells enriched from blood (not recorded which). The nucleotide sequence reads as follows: TGTGCCAGCAGCTACACCCACAGGAACACTGAAGCTTTCTTT. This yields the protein CASSYTHRNTEAFF.